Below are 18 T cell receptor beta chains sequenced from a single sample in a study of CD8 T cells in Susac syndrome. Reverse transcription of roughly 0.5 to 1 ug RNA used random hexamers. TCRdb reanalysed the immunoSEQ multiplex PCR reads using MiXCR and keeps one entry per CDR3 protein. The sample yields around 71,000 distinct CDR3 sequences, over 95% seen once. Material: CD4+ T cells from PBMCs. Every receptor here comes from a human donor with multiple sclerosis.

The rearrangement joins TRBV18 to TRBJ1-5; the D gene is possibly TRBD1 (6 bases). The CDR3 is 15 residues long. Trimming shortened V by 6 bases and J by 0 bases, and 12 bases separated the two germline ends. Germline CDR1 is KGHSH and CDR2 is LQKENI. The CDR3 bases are TGTGCCAGCTCGCTCGGACAGATTAGCAATCAGCCCCAGCATTTT. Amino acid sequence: CASSLGQISNQPQHF.

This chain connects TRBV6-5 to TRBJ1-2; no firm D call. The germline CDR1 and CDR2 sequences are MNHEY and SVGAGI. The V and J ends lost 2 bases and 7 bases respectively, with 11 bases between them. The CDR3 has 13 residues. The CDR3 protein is CASSYGSGAGYTF. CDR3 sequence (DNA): TGTGCCAGCAGTTACGGGTCAGGAGCTGGCTACACCTTC.

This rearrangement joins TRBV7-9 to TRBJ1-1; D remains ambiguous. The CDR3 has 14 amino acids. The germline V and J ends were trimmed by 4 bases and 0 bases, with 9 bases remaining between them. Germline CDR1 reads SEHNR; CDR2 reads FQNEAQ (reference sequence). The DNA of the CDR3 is TGTGCCAGCAGCTCGACCGGCGTGAACACTGAAGCTTTCTTT. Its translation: CASSSTGVNTEAFF.

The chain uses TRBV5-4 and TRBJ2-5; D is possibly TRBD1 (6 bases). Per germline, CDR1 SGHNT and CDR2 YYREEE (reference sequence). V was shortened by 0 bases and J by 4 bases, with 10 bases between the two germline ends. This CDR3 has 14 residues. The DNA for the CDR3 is TGTGCCAGCAGCTTGGACAGGGTAATAGAGACCCAGTACTTC. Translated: CASSLDRVIETQYF.

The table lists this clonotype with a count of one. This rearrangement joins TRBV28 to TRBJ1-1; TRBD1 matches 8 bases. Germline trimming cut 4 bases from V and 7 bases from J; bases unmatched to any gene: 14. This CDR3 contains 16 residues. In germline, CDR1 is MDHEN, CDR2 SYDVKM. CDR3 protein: CASSYPFGRTGSEAFF. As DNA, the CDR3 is TGTGCCAGCAGTTACCCCTTCGGCCGGACAGGGAGTGAAGCTTTCTTT.

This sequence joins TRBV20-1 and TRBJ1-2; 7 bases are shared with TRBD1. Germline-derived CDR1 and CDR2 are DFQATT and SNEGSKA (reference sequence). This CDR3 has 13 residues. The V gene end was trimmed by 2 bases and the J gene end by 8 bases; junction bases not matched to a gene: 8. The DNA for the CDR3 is TGCAGTGCTAGAAGACAGGGATCGGAGGGCTACACCTTC. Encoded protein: CSARRQGSEGYTF.

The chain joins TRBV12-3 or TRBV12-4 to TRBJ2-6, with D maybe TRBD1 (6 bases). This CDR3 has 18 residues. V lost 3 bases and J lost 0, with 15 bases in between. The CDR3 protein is CASSFTTGSSSGANVLTF. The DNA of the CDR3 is TGTGCCAGCAGTTTTACAACAGGGAGTAGCTCTGGGGCCAACGTCCTGACTTTC.

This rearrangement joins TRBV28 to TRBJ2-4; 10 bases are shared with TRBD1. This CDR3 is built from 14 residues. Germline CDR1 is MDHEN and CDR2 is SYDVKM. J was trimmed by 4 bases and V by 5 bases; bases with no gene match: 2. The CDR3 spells CASSGQGGKNIQYF. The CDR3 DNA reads TGTGCCAGCAGTGGACAGGGGGGTAAAAACATTCAGTACTTC.

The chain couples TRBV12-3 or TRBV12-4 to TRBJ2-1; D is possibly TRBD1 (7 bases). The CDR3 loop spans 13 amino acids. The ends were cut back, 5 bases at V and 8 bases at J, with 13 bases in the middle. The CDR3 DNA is TGTGCCAGCAGTCCCGACAGGGACTATGAGCAGTTCTTC. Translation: CASSPDRDYEQFF.

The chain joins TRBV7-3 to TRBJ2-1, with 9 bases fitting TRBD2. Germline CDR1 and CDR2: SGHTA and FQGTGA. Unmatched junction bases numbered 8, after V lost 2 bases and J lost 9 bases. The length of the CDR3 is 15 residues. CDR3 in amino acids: CASSLGVSGGAEQFF. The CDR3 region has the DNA TGTGCCAGCAGCTTAGGGGTTAGCGGGGGAGCTGAGCAGTTCTTC.

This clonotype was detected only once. The CDR3 sequence is CSARVRLAGVYNEQFF. CDR3 coding DNA: TGCAGTGCTAGAGTTCGACTAGCGGGGGTCTACAATGAGCAGTTCTTC. The genes are TRBV20-1 and TRBJ2-1, with 12 bases aligning to TRBD2. J gave up 3 bases and V 1 base, and 4 bases lay outside the gene matches. CDR1 DFQATT and CDR2 SNEGSKA come from the germline V gene (reference sequence). This CDR3 is 16 amino acids long.

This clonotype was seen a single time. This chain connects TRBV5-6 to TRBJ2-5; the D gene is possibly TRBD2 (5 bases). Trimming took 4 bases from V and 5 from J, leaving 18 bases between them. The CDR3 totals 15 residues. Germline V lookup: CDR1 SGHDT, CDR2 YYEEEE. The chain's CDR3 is CASSAFGVGEETQYF. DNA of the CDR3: TGTGCCAGCAGCGCCTTTGGCGTCGGGGAGGAGACCCAGTACTTC.

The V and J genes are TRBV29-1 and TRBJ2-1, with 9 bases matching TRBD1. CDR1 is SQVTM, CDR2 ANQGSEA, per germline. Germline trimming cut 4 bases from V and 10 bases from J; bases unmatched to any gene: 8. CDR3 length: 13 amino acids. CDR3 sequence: CSVGPQGQGEQFF. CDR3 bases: TGCAGCGTTGGACCCCAGGGACAGGGCGAGCAGTTCTTC.

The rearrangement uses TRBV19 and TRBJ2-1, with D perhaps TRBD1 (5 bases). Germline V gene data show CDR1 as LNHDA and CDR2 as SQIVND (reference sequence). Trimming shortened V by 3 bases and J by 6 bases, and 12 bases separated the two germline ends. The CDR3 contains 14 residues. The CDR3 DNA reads TGTGCCAGTAGTATGGCCCTGCAGGGCAATGAGCAGTTCTTC. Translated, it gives CASSMALQGNEQFF.

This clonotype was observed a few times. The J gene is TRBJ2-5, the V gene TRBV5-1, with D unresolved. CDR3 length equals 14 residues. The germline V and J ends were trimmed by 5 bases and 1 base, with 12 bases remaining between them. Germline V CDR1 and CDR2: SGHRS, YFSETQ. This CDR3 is CASSLTGSQETQYF. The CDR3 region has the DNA TGCGCCAGCAGTTTAACCGGTTCCCAAGAGACCCAGTACTTC.

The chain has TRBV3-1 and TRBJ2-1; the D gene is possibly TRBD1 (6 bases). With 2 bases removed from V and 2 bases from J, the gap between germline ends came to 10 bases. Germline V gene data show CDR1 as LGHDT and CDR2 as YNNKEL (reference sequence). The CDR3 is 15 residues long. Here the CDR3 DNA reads TGTGCCAGCAGCCAAAACGCAGGGGCCTACAATGAGCAGTTCTTC. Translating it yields CASSQNAGAYNEQFF.

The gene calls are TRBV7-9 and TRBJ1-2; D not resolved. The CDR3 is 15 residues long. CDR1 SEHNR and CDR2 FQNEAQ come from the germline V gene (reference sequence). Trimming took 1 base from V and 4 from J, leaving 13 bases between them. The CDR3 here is CASSLGGSGFYGYTF. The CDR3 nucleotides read TGTGCCAGCAGCTTAGGGGGTTCGGGGTTCTATGGCTACACCTTC.

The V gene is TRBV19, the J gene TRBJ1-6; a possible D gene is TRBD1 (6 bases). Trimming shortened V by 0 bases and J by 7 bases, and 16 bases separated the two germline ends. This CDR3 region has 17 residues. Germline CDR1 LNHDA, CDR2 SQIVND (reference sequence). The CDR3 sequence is CASSIDHRQVGNSPLHF. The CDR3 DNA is TGTGCCAGTAGTATAGATCATCGACAGGTTGGGAATTCACCCCTCCACTTT.